A selection of T cell receptor beta chains follows, all from one sample in a study of shared clonotypes between healthy human individuals. The assay was immunoSEQ multiplex PCR, and TCRdb's table has in-frame clones only and misses some. Here the sample spans 1,400,000 or so clones, approximately 98.5% being singletons. What was sequenced was naive CD4+ T cells sorted from blood. These receptors were collected from a man in his thirties or forties in good health. CDR3s include the opening cysteine and the closing phenylalanine or tryptophan. The D gene is left open where the match is weak. The size of a clone is reported for some rows only, either as once, few or many, or as a class for expanded clones.

d_call clone_size j_call v_call cdr3_nt cdr3_aa
TRBD2 NA TRBJ2-4 TRBV10-3 TGTGCCATCAGTGTTCCGGGGACTAGCGGGAACATTCAGTACTTC CAISVPGTSGNIQYF
TRBD1 NA TRBJ1-1 TRBV29-1 TGCAGCGCGAAGGGTTTCGGGACAGGGTTCACTGAAGCTTTCTTT CSAKGFGTGFTEAFF
TRBD2 once TRBJ2-1 TRBV2 TGTGCCAGCAGCAAAGATAGCGGGAGGGCCGTCTACAATGAGCAGTTCTTC CASSKDSGRAVYNEQFF
NA NA TRBJ2-1 TRBV18 TGTGCCAGCTCACCACCGGCTACCTACAATGAGCAGTTCTTC CASSPPATYNEQFF
NA once TRBJ1-3 TRBV6-5 TGTGCCAGCACCCCCTTAACTGGAAACACCATATATTTT CASTPLTGNTIYF
NA NA TRBJ2-3 TRBV2 TGTGCCAGCATTAATGTTTGGGATACGCAGTATTTT CASINVWDTQYF
NA NA TRBJ1-1 TRBV5-1 TGCGCCAGCAGCCACGGACAGATGAACACTGAAGCTTTCTTT CASSHGQMNTEAFF
TRBD1 NA TRBJ2-1 TRBV7-6 TGTGCCAGCAGCTTAGGAGGGGGCAGGTACAATGAGCAGTTCTTC CASSLGGGRYNEQFF
TRBD2 NA TRBJ2-3 TRBV10-2 TGCGCCAGCAGTTTCCTAGCGGGAGGAGCAGATACGCAGTATTTT CASSFLAGGADTQYF
NA NA TRBJ2-3 TRBV28 TGTGCCAGCAGTACTCGCGGCACAGATACGCAGTATTTT CASSTRGTDTQYF
TRBD2 NA TRBJ2-7 TRBV5-1 TGCGCCAGCAGCTTGGGACTAGCGGGAGATTCCTACGAGCAGTACTTC CASSLGLAGDSYEQYF
TRBD1 NA TRBJ1-5 TRBV7-9 TGTGCCAGCAGCCACCGGGACAGCTATCAGCCCCAGCATTTT CASSHRDSYQPQHF
TRBD2 NA TRBJ2-1 TRBV10-3 TGTGCCTTCAAAGCGGGAGTTGGGAATGAGCAGTTCTTC CAFKAGVGNEQFF
NA NA TRBJ2-3 TRBV2 TGTGCCAGCAGTGCCTATCTTACAGATACGCAGTATTTT CASSAYLTDTQYF
TRBD1 NA TRBJ2-1 TRBV6-6 TGTGCCAGCAGTCTAGGGGGCAATAGAGGTGAGCAGTTCTTC CASSLGGNRGEQFF
NA NA TRBJ2-7 TRBV6-6 TGTGCCAGCAGTTACTCGACTGGGGTTGTAGTTTACGAGCAGTACTTC CASSYSTGVVVYEQYF
NA NA TRBJ1-2 TRBV5-1 TGCGCCAGCAGCTTGGAAGGGACACTTTCCTATGGCTACACCTTC CASSLEGTLSYGYTF
TRBD2 NA TRBJ2-3 TRBV5-1 TGCGCCAGCAGGAGAGCGGGGGACCGCACAGATACGCAGTATTTT CASRRAGDRTDTQYF
NA NA TRBJ1-1 TRBV18 TGTGCCAGCTCACCACGTGTTGCTGAAGCTTTCTTT CASSPRVAEAFF
NA NA TRBJ2-1 TRBV6-6 TGTGCCAGCAGTTACGCCCGGGATGAGCAGTTCTTC CASSYARDEQFF
TRBD1 NA TRBJ1-2 TRBV19 TGTGCCAGCAGGACAGGGGGCAATGGCTACACCTTC CASRTGGNGYTF
NA NA TRBJ1-1 TRBV6-6 TGTGCCAGCAGTCCCACCTCCCTTGAAGCTTTCTTT CASSPTSLEAFF
TRBD2 NA TRBJ2-2 TRBV9 TGTGCCAGCAGCACCGGGACTAGCGGGAGGGCCTCCGGGGAGCTGTTTTTT CASSTGTSGRASGELFF
NA NA TRBJ1-4 TRBV6-1 TGTGCCAGCAGTGGAACCACCTGGGGTAGGGTTGAAAAACTGTTTTTT CASSGTTWGRVEKLFF
NA NA TRBJ2-4 TRBV7-2 TGTGCCAGCAGCTTGCCTTTGTCCAAAAACATTCAGTACTTC CASSLPLSKNIQYF
TRBD1 NA TRBJ2-5 TRBV5-1 TGCGCCAGCAGCCTCGGGACAGGGCCTCAAGAGACCCAGTACTTC CASSLGTGPQETQYF
TRBD2 NA TRBJ2-1 TRBV7-6 TGTGCCAGCAGCCCCGGACTAGCGGGAGTGGTTGCTGAGCAGTTCTTC CASSPGLAGVVAEQFF
TRBD2 NA TRBJ2-1 TRBV28 TGTGCCAGCAGCCCCGGGGCGGGAGTTTACAATGAGCAGTTCTTC CASSPGAGVYNEQFF
NA NA TRBJ2-7 TRBV5-4 TGTGCCAGCAGCTTGGGGAGGGGCCGCCAGCAGTACTTC CASSLGRGRQQYF
NA NA TRBJ2-2 TRBV5-1 TGCGCCAGCACCCCGAACACCGGGGAGCTGTTTTTT CASTPNTGELFF
NA NA TRBJ1-5 TRBV2 TGTGCCAGCAGTGAAGGCAGGGGTTCCTATCAGCCCCAGCATTTT CASSEGRGSYQPQHF
NA once TRBJ2-6 TRBV27 TGTGCCAGCAGTCAGATCAGAGGACAGCCCTTCTCTGGGGCCAACGTCCTGACTTTC CASSQIRGQPFSGANVLTF
TRBD2 NA TRBJ2-1 TRBV5-1 TGCGCCAGCAGCTTGGTCTGGCGGGAGCATGAGCAGTTCTTC CASSLVWREHEQFF
TRBD2 NA TRBJ2-1 TRBV4-3 TGCGCCAGCAGCCGCGGAACTAGCGGGAGTCCAAGTGAGCAGTTCTTC CASSRGTSGSPSEQFF
TRBD2 once TRBJ2-1 TRBV2 TGTGCCAGCAGCGGACTAGCGGGTCTTAATGAGCAGTTCTTC CASSGLAGLNEQFF
TRBD2 NA TRBJ2-3 TRBV13 TGTGCCAGCAGCCTGCGGACTAGCGGGAGACTCTCTCCCCCGGAGTATTTT CASSLRTSGRLSPPEYF
TRBD1 once TRBJ1-1 TRBV18 TGTGCCAGCTCACCGGGACAGGGTGGGCTTGAAGCTTTCTTT CASSPGQGGLEAFF
NA NA TRBJ2-7 TRBV27 TGTGCCAGCAGTTTAGCGGGGAGCTACGAGCAGTACTTC CASSLAGSYEQYF
NA NA TRBJ2-7 TRBV5-4 TGTGCCAGCAGCTTGCCCCTACCCAGCTCCTACGAGCAGTACTTC CASSLPLPSSYEQYF
TRBD1 NA TRBJ2-3 TRBV27 TGTGCCAGCAGTTTATGGGACAGGGGGCGGGATACGCAGTATTTT CASSLWDRGRDTQYF
TRBD2 few TRBJ2-1 TRBV14 TGTGCCAGCAGCTTCGAAGACTTAGCGGGAGGTGGGAATGAGCAGTTCTTC CASSFEDLAGGGNEQFF
TRBD2 NA TRBJ2-7 TRBV29-1 TGCAGCGTGGGGACTAGCGGTTCCTACGAGCAGTACTTC CSVGTSGSYEQYF